These T cell receptor beta chains were read from a single sample in a study of cytomegalovirus exposure and HLA in healthy donors. Some clones are missing from TCRdb's copy, which holds only in-frame ones; the method was immunoSEQ multiplex PCR. Of approximately 110,000 clones listed, about nine tenths were seen once; the top ten hold less than 2.5%. Sequencing used PBMCs. The receptors derive from a woman aged 18-35 years in good health and CMV-seronegative. Both conserved end residues are part of each CDR3. A D gene is named only where the DNA matches it firmly. Rows give clone size only sometimes, using once, few, many, or a class for an expanded clone.

clone size	D gene	V gene	J gene	CDR3 DNA	CDR3 protein
.	TRBD2	TRBV5-4	TRBJ2-7	TGTGCCAGCAGCTTGAAAGCTAGCGGGGGGTCCTATGCCTACGAGCAGTACTTC	CASSLKASGGSYAYEQYF
.	TRBD2	TRBV13	TRBJ2-5	TGTGCCAGCAGCTTAGGTACTAGCGTGGAGACCCAGTACTTC	CASSLGTSVETQYF
.	.	TRBV6-6	TRBJ2-2	TGTGCCAGCAGTCAAACTTCTGGCACCGGGGAGCTGTTTTTT	CASSQTSGTGELFF
.	.	TRBV19	TRBJ1-3	TGTGCCAGTAGTGCGACAAATTCCGCTGGAAACACCATATATTTT	CASSATNSAGNTIYF
.	.	TRBV2	TRBJ2-1	TGTGCCTCCACCGGGGGACCCGGGGAGCAGTTCTTC	CASTGGPGEQFF
.	.	TRBV19	TRBJ2-1	TGTGCCAGTAGCCTTGTAACAACCGAGCAGTTCTTC	CASSLVTTEQFF
.	TRBD2	TRBV14	TRBJ2-3	TGTGCCAGCAGCCAAGAAACTAAAATAGGACTAGCGGGGATCTCAGATACGCAGTATTTT	CASSQETKIGLAGISDTQYF
.	.	TRBV28	TRBJ2-2	TGTGCCTGCGTAGGACAGTTCACCGGGGAGCTGTTTTTT	CACVGQFTGELFF
.	.	TRBV2	TRBJ2-7	TGTGCCAGCAAGGGGGTAGCCAGCAAGTACGAGCAGTACTTC	CASKGVASKYEQYF
.	TRBD2	TRBV9	TRBJ2-7	TGTGCCAGCAGCTTGGGGGGGGGTAGCTCCTACGAGCAGTACTTC	CASSLGGGSSYEQYF
.	.	TRBV7-3	TRBJ1-5	TGTGCCAGCACACCGGGTGCTTTAGGCCCCCAGCATTTT	CASTPGALGPQHF
.	TRBD1	TRBV28	TRBJ1-1	TGTGCCAGCAGGGCGGACAGGAGGGACACTGAAGCTTTCTTT	CASRADRRDTEAFF
.	.	TRBV20-1	TRBJ1-1	TGCAGTGCTAGAGGGTACTATGAAGCTTTCTTT	CSARGYYEAFF
once	.	TRBV7-2	TRBJ1-1	TGTGCCAGCAGCTTTGGCCGGGGGACTGAAGCTTTCTTT	CASSFGRGTEAFF
.	TRBD1	TRBV13	TRBJ2-3	TGTGCCAGCAGCTCAACGAATCAAATCCGGGACAGGGTCGCAGATACGCAGTATTTT	CASSSTNQIRDRVADTQYF
few	.	TRBV27	TRBJ2-7	TGTGCCAGCAGTTTACGGGGACACGGCTACGAGCAGTACTTC	CASSLRGHGYEQYF
.	.	TRBV11-2	TRBJ2-7	TGTGCCAGCAGGAATGAGGGGGAAGAGACCTACGAGCAGTACTTC	CASRNEGEETYEQYF
.	TRBD2	TRBV13	TRBJ2-5	TGTGCCAGCAGCAAACTAGCGGGAGGTCCCCTGCGGGAGACCCAGTACTTC	CASSKLAGGPLRETQYF
.	TRBD1	TRBV19	TRBJ1-2	TGTGCCAGTAGGTGGGAACAGGGGATCTATGGCTACACCTTC	CASRWEQGIYGYTF
.	.	TRBV4-1	TRBJ1-2	TGCGCCAGCAGCCAAGTGAGCGGGGACTATGGCTACACCTTC	CASSQVSGDYGYTF
.	TRBD2	TRBV7-9	TRBJ2-2	TGTGCCAGCAGCGCTGCGACTAGCCCCCATGGCGGGGAGCTGTTTTTT	CASSAATSPHGGELFF
once	TRBD1	TRBV18	TRBJ1-2	TGTGCCAGCTCATCCGAACAGGGGTCGGACTATGGCTACACCTTC	CASSSEQGSDYGYTF
.	.	TRBV6-6	TRBJ1-2	TGTGCCAGCACCTTGAGGGAAGACGGTGGCTACACCTTC	CASTLREDGGYTF
once	.	TRBV28	TRBJ1-2	TGTGCCAGCAGGGAGGCCCGGGGTCCATATGGCTACACCTTC	CASREARGPYGYTF